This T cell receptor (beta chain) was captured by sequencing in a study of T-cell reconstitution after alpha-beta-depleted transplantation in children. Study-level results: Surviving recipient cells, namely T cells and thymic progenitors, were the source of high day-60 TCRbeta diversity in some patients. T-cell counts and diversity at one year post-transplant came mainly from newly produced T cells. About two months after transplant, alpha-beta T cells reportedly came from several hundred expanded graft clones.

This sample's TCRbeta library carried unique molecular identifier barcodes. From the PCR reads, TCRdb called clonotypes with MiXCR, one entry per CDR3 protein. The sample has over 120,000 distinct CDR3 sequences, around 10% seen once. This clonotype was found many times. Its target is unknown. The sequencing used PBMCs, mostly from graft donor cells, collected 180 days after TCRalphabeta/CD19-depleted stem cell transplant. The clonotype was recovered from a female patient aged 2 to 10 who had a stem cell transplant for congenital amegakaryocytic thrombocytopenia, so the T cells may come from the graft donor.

Here the CDR3 reads CTALRTDTQYF. CDR3 nucleotide sequence: TGCACCGCCCTTCGCACAGATACGCAGTATTTT. This chain uses TRBV20-1 with TRBJ2-3; no definite D call. The CDR3 runs to 11 residues. The germline V gene encodes CDR1 DFQATT and CDR2 SNEGSKA (reference sequence).